This section outlines one TCR beta chain sequence together with its context. Antigen specificity is unknown. This specimen belongs to a study of cytomegalovirus exposure and HLA in healthy donors. Study details: In terms of ancestry, the Caucasian-associated cluster contained roughly 80% of the roughly 360 genotyped donors.

The V gene end was trimmed by 6 bases and the J gene end by 4 bases; junction bases not matched to a gene: 3. CDR1 is KGHSH and CDR2 is LQKENI in the germline V gene. This CDR3 is built from 14 residues. Study conclusions and caveats: Rare TCR sequences predominated, though certain public TCRs were found in many donors.

Use of 60 Vbeta and 13 Jbeta primers characterized the PCR. Here immunoSEQ multiplex PCR was the method, and the copy in TCRdb shows in-frame clones only, minus some. This sample has about 200,000 clones; approximately 83% occur once, and the top ten carry 0.075% to 0.1%. This TCR came from a boy aged 2 to 10 in good health and CMV-seronegative. V gene TRBV18 combines with J gene TRBJ1-2, with 12 bases that match TRBD1. Sequencing used PBMCs. The DNA for the CDR3 is TGTGCCAGCTCCCGGGACAGGGGGCTCTATGGCTACACCTTC. It yields the protein CASSRDRGLYGYTF.